This T cell receptor (beta chain) derives from a study of cytomegalovirus exposure and HLA in healthy donors. Broader study findings: Researchers counted roughly 160 TCR beta chains as cytomegalovirus-associated. A later analysis associated 15,000 or so TCR beta sequences with HLA alleles at a 0.05 false discovery rate. Links to common viral pathogens appeared, in a later analysis, for several of the most significant clusters. Three CMV-associated chains proved CMV antigen-specific in vitro.

A multiplex PCR was run with 60 Vbeta primers and 13 Jbeta primers. Profiling relied on immunoSEQ multiplex PCR, and the TCRdb table lists in-frame clones only, not all of them. The sample lists tens of thousands of clones; roughly 79% were seen once. There are 14 residues in the CDR3. The germline V gene has CDR1 SGHNT and CDR2 YENEEA. V was pared by 5 bases and J by 2 bases, with 13 bases between. Points on this clone: Its antigen is not known.

The specimen was PBMCs. This rearrangement joins TRBV11-3 to TRBJ2-7, with D possibly TRBD2 on 6 matching bases. This TCR came from a man in his fifties in good health and CMV-seronegative. The CDR3 protein is CASSPRDLPYEQYF. CDR3 bases: TGTGCCAGCAGCCCCCGGGACTTACCCTACGAGCAGTACTTC.